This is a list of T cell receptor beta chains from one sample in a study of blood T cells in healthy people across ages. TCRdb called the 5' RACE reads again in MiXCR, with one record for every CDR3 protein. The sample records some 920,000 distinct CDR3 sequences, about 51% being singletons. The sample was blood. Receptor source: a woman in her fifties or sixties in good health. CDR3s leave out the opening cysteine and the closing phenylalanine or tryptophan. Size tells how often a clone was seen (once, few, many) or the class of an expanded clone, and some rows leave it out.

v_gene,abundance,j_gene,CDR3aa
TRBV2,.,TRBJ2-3,ASSFNRGGIVDTQY
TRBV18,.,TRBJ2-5,ASSPPGGSQETQY
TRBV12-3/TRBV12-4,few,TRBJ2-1,ASSLVSGSQF
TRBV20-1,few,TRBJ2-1,SASGGRTYNEQF
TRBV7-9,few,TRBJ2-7,ASNPGGSYEQY
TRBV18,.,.,ASSRLAGGPSYEQY
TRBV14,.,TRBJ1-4,ASSRGYNEKLF
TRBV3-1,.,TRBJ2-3,ASSAALAGVTQY
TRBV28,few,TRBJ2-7,ASSLMTSGLEGIGEQY
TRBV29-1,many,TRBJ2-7,SVTTGRSEQY
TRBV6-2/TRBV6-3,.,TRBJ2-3,ASNKITDTQY
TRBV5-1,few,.,ASSLGRGRYEQY
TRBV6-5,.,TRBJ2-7,ASRFSSYEQY
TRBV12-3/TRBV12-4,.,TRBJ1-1,ASGIQGRSTEAF
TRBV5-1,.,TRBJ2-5,ASRSQASEGSQY
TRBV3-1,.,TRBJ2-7,ASSSRALAPPTQY
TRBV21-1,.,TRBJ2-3,ASSLTPSSGRAGDTQY
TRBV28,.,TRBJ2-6,ASSQTGPKLWANVLT
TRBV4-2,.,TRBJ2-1,ASSQSLAGGPHEQF
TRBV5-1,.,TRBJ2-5,ASSLALLASTQETQY
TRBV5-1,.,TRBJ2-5,ASSLSSGPQETQY
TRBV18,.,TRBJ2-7,ASPPGGQRDEQY
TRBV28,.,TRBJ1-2,ASRQGQGKYGYT
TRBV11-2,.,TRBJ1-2,ASSPRQAYGCT
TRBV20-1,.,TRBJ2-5,SATIDQETQY
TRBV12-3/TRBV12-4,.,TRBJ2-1,ASSRTLLSSNEQF
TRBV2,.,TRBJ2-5,ASGLGAKTQY
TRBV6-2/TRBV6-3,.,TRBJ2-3,ASSVNWSPDTQY
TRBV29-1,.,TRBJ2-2,SVEDQTKGPGELF
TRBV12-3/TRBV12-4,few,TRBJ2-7,ASSYAKDRGGYEQY
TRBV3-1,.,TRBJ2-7,ASTRGRELYEQY
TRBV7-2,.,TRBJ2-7,ASSWGSGRLPYEQY
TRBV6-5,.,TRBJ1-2,ASSESFNYGYT
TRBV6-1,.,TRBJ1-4,ASRAATSNEKLF
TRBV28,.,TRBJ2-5,ASRFERDQETQY
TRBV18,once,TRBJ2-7,ASSPRSKNNEQY
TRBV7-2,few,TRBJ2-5,ASSLGVSGGLETQY
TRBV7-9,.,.,ASIARTSGMGEQY
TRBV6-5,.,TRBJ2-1,ASSNGNNEQF
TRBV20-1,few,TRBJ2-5,SVHWFQETQY
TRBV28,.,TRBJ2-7,ASSSGGEDEQY